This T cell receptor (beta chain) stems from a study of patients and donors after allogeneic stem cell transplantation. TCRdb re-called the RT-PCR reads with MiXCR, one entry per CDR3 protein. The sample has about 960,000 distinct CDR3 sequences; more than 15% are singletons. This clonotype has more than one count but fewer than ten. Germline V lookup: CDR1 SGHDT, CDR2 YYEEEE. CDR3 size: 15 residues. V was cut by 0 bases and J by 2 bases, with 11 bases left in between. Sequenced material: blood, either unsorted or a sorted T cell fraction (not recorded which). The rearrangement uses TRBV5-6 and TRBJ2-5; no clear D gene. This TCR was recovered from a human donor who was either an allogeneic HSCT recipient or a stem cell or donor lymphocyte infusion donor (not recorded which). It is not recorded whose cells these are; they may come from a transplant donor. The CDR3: CASSLGIKGQETQYF. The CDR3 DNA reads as TGTGCCAGCAGCTTGGGGATAAAGGGACAAGAGACCCAGTACTTC.